This T cell receptor beta chain came from a study of lymphopenia after photon versus proton radiotherapy. Study findings and constraints: Under photons, naive T cells and diversity fell while effector/memory populations rose. After lymphocyte nadir, photon-treated repertoires showed oligoclonal expansion, especially CD8+ Temra.

This clone has more than one count but fewer than ten. The antigen remains unidentified. The V gene end was trimmed by 5 bases and the J gene end by 1 base; junction bases not matched to a gene: 10. Germline V gene lookup returns CDR1 SGHAT and CDR2 FQNNGV. The CDR3 covers 16 residues. Clones were sequenced by immunoSEQ multiplex PCR, and TCRdb holds only the in-frame ones, with some missing. Of tens of thousands of clones in the sample, around 83% were seen once. This chain joins TRBV11-2 and TRBJ1-1, with TRBD1 matching 7 bases. This sequence originates from a man in his sixties with pancreatic cancer. Sequences were derived from peripheral blood, sampled from a patient treated with proton-based radiotherapy. The CDR3 DNA reads as TGTGCCAGCAGCCTTACTTGGGGACAGAAGAACACTGAAGCTTTCTTT. It translates to CASSLTWGQKNTEAFF. Using reference TRBV11-2 and TRBJ1-1 for the parts outside the CDR3, the full variable domain is EAGVAQSPRYKIIEKRQSVAFWCNPISGHATLYWYQQILGQGPKLLIQFQNNGVVDDSQLPKDRFSAERLKGVDSTLKIQPAKLEDSAVYLCASSLTWGQKNTEAFFGQGTRLTVV.